Listed below are T cell receptor beta chains from one sample, sequenced in a study of blood T cells in healthy people across ages. One entry per CDR3 protein results from TCRdb running MiXCR on the 5' RACE reads. The data show approximately 690,000 distinct CDR3 sequences, around 43% seen once. Sequencing was performed on blood. The receptors were gathered from a man at least 80 years old in good health. Both conserved end residues are part of each CDR3. A D gene is named only where the DNA matches it firmly. Clone sizes are given selectively: once, few, many, or a class where the clone is expanded.

D gene: NA
clone size: NA
J gene: TRBJ1-5
V gene: TRBV4-3
CDR3 protein: CASSRERGSNQPQHF
CDR3 DNA: TGCGCCAGCAGCCGCGAGAGGGGTAGCAATCAGCCCCAGCATTTT

D gene: TRBD2
clone size: NA
J gene: TRBJ2-4
V gene: TRBV29-1
CDR3 protein: CSVKAETSDYNEQYF
CDR3 DNA: TGCAGCGTTAAAGCAGAGACTAGCGACTACAATGAGCAGTACTTC

D gene: NA
clone size: NA
J gene: TRBJ2-7
V gene: TRBV20-1
CDR3 protein: CSARMLGKDYEQYF
CDR3 DNA: TGCAGTGCTAGAATGTTGGGTAAAGACTACGAGCAGTACTTC

D gene: NA
clone size: NA
J gene: TRBJ2-7
V gene: TRBV13
CDR3 protein: CASSLGQDNYEQYF
CDR3 DNA: TGTGCCAGCAGCTTAGGACAGGACAACTACGAGCAGTACTTC

D gene: NA
clone size: few
J gene: TRBJ2-7
V gene: TRBV5-6
CDR3 protein: CASSFRQAAVEQYF
CDR3 DNA: TGTGCCAGCAGCTTTCGGCAGGCGGCTGTGGAGCAGTACTTC

D gene: TRBD2
clone size: few
J gene: TRBJ2-1
V gene: TRBV20-1
CDR3 protein: CSATKRGGHEQFF
CDR3 DNA: TGCAGTGCTACTAAGCGGGGGGGTCATGAGCAGTTCTTC

D gene: TRBD2
clone size: NA
J gene: TRBJ2-7
V gene: TRBV6-2/TRBV6-3
CDR3 protein: CASSPGGGALNEQYF
CDR3 DNA: TGTGCCAGCAGCCCCGGCGGGGGGGCTTTGAATGAGCAGTACTTC

D gene: TRBD1
clone size: NA
J gene: TRBJ1-2
V gene: TRBV15
CDR3 protein: CATSPRTGGLTVYGYTF
CDR3 DNA: TGTGCCACCAGCCCCCGGACAGGGGGCCTCACCGTCTATGGCTACACCTTC

D gene: NA
clone size: NA
J gene: TRBJ1-2
V gene: TRBV12-3/TRBV12-4
CDR3 protein: CASSVTYRVGGYTF
CDR3 DNA: TGTGCCAGCAGTGTAACTTACAGGGTGGGCGGCTACACCTTC

D gene: NA
clone size: NA
J gene: TRBJ2-3
V gene: TRBV5-4
CDR3 protein: CASSLEGTADTQYF
CDR3 DNA: TGTGCCAGCAGCTTGGAAGGGACCGCAGATACGCAGTATTTT

D gene: TRBD2
clone size: NA
J gene: TRBJ2-4
V gene: TRBV7-2
CDR3 protein: CASSFAGGNIQYF
CDR3 DNA: TGTGCCAGCAGCTTTGCGGGGGGAAACATTCAGTACTTC

D gene: TRBD2
clone size: NA
J gene: TRBJ2-1
V gene: TRBV12-3/TRBV12-4
CDR3 protein: CASSKESPGLAVYNEQFF
CDR3 DNA: TGTGCCAGCAGCAAGGAGAGTCCGGGACTAGCGGTGTACAATGAGCAGTTCTTC

D gene: TRBD2
clone size: few
J gene: TRBJ2-7
V gene: TRBV27
CDR3 protein: CASSVLTSGKLYEQYF
CDR3 DNA: TGTGCCAGCAGTGTCCTGACTAGCGGGAAGCTGTACGAGCAGTACTTC

D gene: NA
clone size: NA
J gene: TRBJ2-5
V gene: TRBV7-9
CDR3 protein: CASSNRVGETQYF
CDR3 DNA: TGTGCCAGCAGCAACAGGGTTGGAGAGACCCAGTACTTC

D gene: NA
clone size: NA
J gene: TRBJ1-1
V gene: TRBV28
CDR3 protein: CASSLGALGSSTEAFF
CDR3 DNA: TGTGCCAGCAGTTTAGGGGCTCTTGGCAGCAGCACTGAAGCTTTCTTT

D gene: TRBD1
clone size: NA
J gene: TRBJ2-7
V gene: TRBV24-1
CDR3 protein: CAAGSSGEGGHEQYF
CDR3 DNA: TGCGCCGCCGGATCCTCAGGGGAAGGGGGCCACGAGCAGTACTTC

D gene: TRBD1
clone size: many
J gene: TRBJ1-5
V gene: TRBV29-1
CDR3 protein: CSVGGTGLNQPQHF
CDR3 DNA: TGCAGCGTTGGCGGGACAGGACTGAATCAGCCCCAGCATTTT

D gene: NA
clone size: NA
J gene: TRBJ2-1
V gene: TRBV12-3/TRBV12-4
CDR3 protein: CASSSRSLKGEQFF
CDR3 DNA: TGTGCCAGCAGTTCTAGGTCCCTGAAGGGTGAGCAGTTCTTC

D gene: NA
clone size: many
J gene: TRBJ2-5
V gene: TRBV5-1
CDR3 protein: CASSLSPGGGGETQYF
CDR3 DNA: TGCGCCAGCAGCTTGTCCCCGGGAGGAGGGGGAGAGACCCAGTACTTC

D gene: NA
clone size: NA
J gene: TRBJ2-4
V gene: TRBV6-5
CDR3 protein: CASSYSTRSGAIQYF
CDR3 DNA: TGTGCCAGCAGTTACTCGACACGTTCAGGGGCCATTCAGTACTTC

D gene: NA
clone size: many
J gene: TRBJ2-3
V gene: TRBV20-1
CDR3 protein: CSAPSEKVSSDTQYF
CDR3 DNA: TGCAGTGCTCCCTCGGAAAAGGTATCATCAGATACGCAGTATTTT

D gene: NA
clone size: NA
J gene: TRBJ2-5
V gene: TRBV6-2/TRBV6-3
CDR3 protein: CASSYSRRAGQETQYF
CDR3 DNA: TGTGCCAGCAGTTACTCCCGCCGGGCAGGACAAGAGACCCAGTACTTC

D gene: TRBD1
clone size: NA
J gene: TRBJ1-4
V gene: TRBV7-8
CDR3 protein: CASSLGQARNEKLFF
CDR3 DNA: TGTGCCAGCAGCCTGGGACAGGCGCGTAATGAAAAACTGTTTTTT

D gene: NA
clone size: NA
J gene: TRBJ2-7
V gene: TRBV28
CDR3 protein: CASSRFGGPYEQYF
CDR3 DNA: TGTGCCAGCAGCAGGTTCGGGGGTCCCTACGAGCAGTACTTC

D gene: NA
clone size: NA
J gene: TRBJ2-1
V gene: TRBV30
CDR3 protein: CAWSRLVYDEQFF
CDR3 DNA: TGTGCCTGGAGTCGACTAGTGTATGATGAGCAGTTCTTC

D gene: TRBD1
clone size: few
J gene: TRBJ1-5
V gene: TRBV6-6
CDR3 protein: CASSYVVGQANNQPQHF
CDR3 DNA: TGTGCCAGCAGTTACGTGGTGGGACAGGCTAACAATCAGCCCCAGCATTTT

D gene: NA
clone size: few
J gene: TRBJ1-1
V gene: TRBV20-1
CDR3 protein: CSATLAGAYSEAFF
CDR3 DNA: TGCAGTGCTACCCTCGCAGGGGCTTATTCTGAAGCTTTCTTT

D gene: NA
clone size: many
J gene: TRBJ2-7
V gene: TRBV20-1
CDR3 protein: CSASPYSGYGWDEQYF
CDR3 DNA: TGCAGTGCTTCCCCATATAGCGGATACGGGTGGGACGAGCAGTACTTC

D gene: TRBD2
clone size: once
J gene: TRBJ2-7
V gene: TRBV20-1
CDR3 protein: CSARDEVSGTYEQYF
CDR3 DNA: TGCAGTGCTAGAGATGAGGTCAGCGGGACCTACGAGCAGTACTTC

D gene: NA
clone size: many
J gene: TRBJ2-5
V gene: TRBV7-2
CDR3 protein: CASSLVAAPRETQYF
CDR3 DNA: TGTGCCAGCAGCTTAGTAGCGGCCCCGCGAGAGACCCAGTACTTC

D gene: NA
clone size: few
J gene: TRBJ1-5
V gene: TRBV6-2/TRBV6-3
CDR3 protein: CASSYSGRAGQPQHF
CDR3 DNA: TGTGCCAGCAGTTACTCGGGGAGGGCGGGACAGCCCCAGCATTTT

D gene: NA
clone size: few
J gene: TRBJ1-2
V gene: TRBV12-3/TRBV12-4
CDR3 protein: CASTVFDGYTF
CDR3 DNA: TGTGCCAGTACAGTATTTGATGGCTACACCTTC

D gene: NA
clone size: few
J gene: TRBJ1-6
V gene: TRBV27
CDR3 protein: CASSLSRGGNSPLHF
CDR3 DNA: TGTGCCAGCAGTTTATCCAGGGGAGGTAATTCACCCCTCCACTTT

D gene: NA
clone size: few
J gene: TRBJ2-2
V gene: TRBV6-1
CDR3 protein: CAIWGQNTGELFF
CDR3 DNA: TGTGCCATTTGGGGACAGAACACCGGGGAGCTGTTTTTT

D gene: NA
clone size: few
J gene: TRBJ2-3
V gene: TRBV5-6
CDR3 protein: CASSSARLYSTDTQYF
CDR3 DNA: TGTGCCAGCAGCTCCGCACGTCTTTACAGCACAGATACGCAGTATTTT

D gene: NA
clone size: few
J gene: TRBJ2-7
V gene: TRBV3-1
CDR3 protein: CASSQSDRRGKGTEQYF
CDR3 DNA: TGTGCCAGCAGCCAATCGGACCGTCGAGGGAAGGGAACCGAGCAGTACTTC

D gene: NA
clone size: NA
J gene: TRBJ1-2
V gene: TRBV30
CDR3 protein: CAWSVQLGSYGYTF
CDR3 DNA: TGTGCCTGGAGTGTACAACTGGGCTCCTATGGCTACACCTTC

D gene: NA
clone size: few
J gene: TRBJ2-7
V gene: TRBV7-9
CDR3 protein: CASSFLTTSPNWDEQYF
CDR3 DNA: TGTGCCAGCAGCTTTCTTACAACCAGTCCCAACTGGGACGAGCAGTACTTC

D gene: NA
clone size: many
J gene: TRBJ2-1
V gene: TRBV4-3
CDR3 protein: CASSQDQSFYNEQFF
CDR3 DNA: TGCGCCAGCAGCCAAGATCAATCTTTCTACAATGAGCAGTTCTTC

D gene: NA
clone size: NA
J gene: TRBJ1-5
V gene: TRBV12-3/TRBV12-4
CDR3 protein: CASTKDGTNFPQHF
CDR3 DNA: TGTGCCAGCACCAAAGACGGTACTAATTTTCCCCAGCATTTT

D gene: TRBD2
clone size: NA
J gene: TRBJ2-3
V gene: TRBV28
CDR3 protein: CASSLLGGRARGDTQYF
CDR3 DNA: TGTGCCAGCAGTTTATTAGGCGGGAGGGCAAGAGGAGATACGCAGTATTTT

D gene: NA
clone size: NA
J gene: TRBJ2-7
V gene: TRBV5-1
CDR3 protein: CASSLVGADNEQYF
CDR3 DNA: TGCGCCAGCAGCTTGGTAGGGGCAGACAACGAGCAGTACTTC

D gene: TRBD2
clone size: few
J gene: TRBJ2-1
V gene: TRBV7-9
CDR3 protein: CASSLGGASGASNEQFF
CDR3 DNA: TGTGCCAGCAGCTTAGGGGGGGCTAGCGGGGCCAGTAATGAGCAGTTCTTC

D gene: TRBD1
clone size: NA
J gene: TRBJ1-1
V gene: TRBV20-1
CDR3 protein: CSARGQGSTEAFF
CDR3 DNA: TGCAGTGCTAGGGGACAGGGGAGCACTGAAGCTTTCTTT

D gene: TRBD2
clone size: NA
J gene: TRBJ2-3
V gene: TRBV29-1
CDR3 protein: CSAELAGGVDTQYF
CDR3 DNA: TGCAGCGCTGAACTAGCGGGAGGAGTAGATACGCAGTATTTT

D gene: NA
clone size: NA
J gene: TRBJ2-5
V gene: TRBV3-1
CDR3 protein: CASSQDAGAGGEQYF
CDR3 DNA: TGTGCCAGCAGCCAAGATGCAGGGGCTGGTGGGGAGCAGTACTTC

D gene: NA
clone size: once
J gene: TRBJ1-1
V gene: TRBV6-5
CDR3 protein: CASSYSLRGGVNTEAFF
CDR3 DNA: TGTGCCAGCAGTTACTCCCTTCGAGGGGGGGTCAACACTGAAGCTTTCTTT

D gene: NA
clone size: few
J gene: TRBJ2-7
V gene: TRBV14
CDR3 protein: CASSQASSPSYEQYF
CDR3 DNA: TGTGCCAGCAGCCAAGCGTCTAGCCCCTCCTACGAGCAGTACTTC

D gene: NA
clone size: once
J gene: TRBJ2-2
V gene: TRBV20-1
CDR3 protein: CSASDQGNTGELFF
CDR3 DNA: TGCAGTGCTAGCGATCAGGGGAACACCGGGGAGCTGTTTTTT

D gene: NA
clone size: NA
J gene: TRBJ1-1
V gene: TRBV10-3
CDR3 protein: CAIRPQLGSTEAFF
CDR3 DNA: TGTGCCATCAGACCCCAGTTAGGGTCCACTGAAGCTTTCTTT

D gene: NA
clone size: NA
J gene: TRBJ2-7
V gene: TRBV7-9
CDR3 protein: CASSPQHYEQYF
CDR3 DNA: TGTGCCAGCAGCCCACAGCACTACGAGCAGTACTTC

D gene: NA
clone size: NA
J gene: TRBJ1-1
V gene: TRBV7-2
CDR3 protein: CASSIHRENTEAFF
CDR3 DNA: TGTGCCAGCAGCATTCACAGGGAAAACACTGAAGCTTTCTTT

D gene: NA
clone size: NA
J gene: TRBJ2-6
V gene: TRBV27
CDR3 protein: CASSSRGATGANVLTF
CDR3 DNA: TGTGCCAGCAGTTCGAGGGGGGCAACCGGGGCCAACGTCCTGACTTTC

D gene: NA
clone size: NA
J gene: TRBJ2-3
V gene: TRBV5-6
CDR3 protein: CASSLDNRDTQYF
CDR3 DNA: TGTGCCAGCAGCTTAGACAATAGGGATACGCAGTATTTT

D gene: NA
clone size: NA
J gene: TRBJ1-2
V gene: TRBV20-1
CDR3 protein: CSAGRDTYGYTF
CDR3 DNA: TGCAGTGCTGGCCGGGACACCTATGGCTACACCTTC

D gene: TRBD2
clone size: few
J gene: TRBJ2-3
V gene: TRBV27
CDR3 protein: CASSFPSGRAADTQYF
CDR3 DNA: TGTGCCAGCAGTTTCCCTAGCGGGAGGGCCGCAGATACGCAGTATTTT

D gene: NA
clone size: NA
J gene: TRBJ2-3
V gene: TRBV5-1
CDR3 protein: CASSLAGTYGADTQYF
CDR3 DNA: TGCGCCAGCAGCTTGGCGGGTACCTACGGTGCAGATACGCAGTATTTT

D gene: NA
clone size: many
J gene: TRBJ2-3
V gene: TRBV7-2
CDR3 protein: CASSLVGQSTDTQYF
CDR3 DNA: TGTGCCAGCAGCTTAGTCGGACAGAGCACAGATACGCAGTATTTT

D gene: NA
clone size: NA
J gene: TRBJ1-5
V gene: TRBV18
CDR3 protein: CASSPRNSNQPQHF
CDR3 DNA: TGTGCCAGCTCGCCACGGAATAGCAATCAGCCCCAGCATTTT

D gene: TRBD2
clone size: NA
J gene: TRBJ2-3
V gene: TRBV4-2
CDR3 protein: CASRPGSGYSTDTQYF
CDR3 DNA: TGTGCCAGCAGACCCGGTAGCGGGTACAGCACAGATACGCAGTATTTT